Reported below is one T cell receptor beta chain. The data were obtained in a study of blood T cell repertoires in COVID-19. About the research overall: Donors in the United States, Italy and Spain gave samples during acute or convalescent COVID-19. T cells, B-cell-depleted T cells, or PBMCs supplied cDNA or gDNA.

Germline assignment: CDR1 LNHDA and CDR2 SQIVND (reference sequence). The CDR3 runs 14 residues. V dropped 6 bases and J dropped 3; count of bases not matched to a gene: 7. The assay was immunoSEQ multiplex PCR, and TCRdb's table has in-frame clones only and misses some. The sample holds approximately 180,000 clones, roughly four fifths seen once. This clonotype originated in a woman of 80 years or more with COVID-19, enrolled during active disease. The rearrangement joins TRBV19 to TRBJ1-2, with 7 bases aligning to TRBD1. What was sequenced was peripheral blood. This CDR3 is CASRRTGDYYGYTF. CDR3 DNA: TGTGCCAGTAGGAGAACAGGGGACTACTATGGCTACACCTTC.